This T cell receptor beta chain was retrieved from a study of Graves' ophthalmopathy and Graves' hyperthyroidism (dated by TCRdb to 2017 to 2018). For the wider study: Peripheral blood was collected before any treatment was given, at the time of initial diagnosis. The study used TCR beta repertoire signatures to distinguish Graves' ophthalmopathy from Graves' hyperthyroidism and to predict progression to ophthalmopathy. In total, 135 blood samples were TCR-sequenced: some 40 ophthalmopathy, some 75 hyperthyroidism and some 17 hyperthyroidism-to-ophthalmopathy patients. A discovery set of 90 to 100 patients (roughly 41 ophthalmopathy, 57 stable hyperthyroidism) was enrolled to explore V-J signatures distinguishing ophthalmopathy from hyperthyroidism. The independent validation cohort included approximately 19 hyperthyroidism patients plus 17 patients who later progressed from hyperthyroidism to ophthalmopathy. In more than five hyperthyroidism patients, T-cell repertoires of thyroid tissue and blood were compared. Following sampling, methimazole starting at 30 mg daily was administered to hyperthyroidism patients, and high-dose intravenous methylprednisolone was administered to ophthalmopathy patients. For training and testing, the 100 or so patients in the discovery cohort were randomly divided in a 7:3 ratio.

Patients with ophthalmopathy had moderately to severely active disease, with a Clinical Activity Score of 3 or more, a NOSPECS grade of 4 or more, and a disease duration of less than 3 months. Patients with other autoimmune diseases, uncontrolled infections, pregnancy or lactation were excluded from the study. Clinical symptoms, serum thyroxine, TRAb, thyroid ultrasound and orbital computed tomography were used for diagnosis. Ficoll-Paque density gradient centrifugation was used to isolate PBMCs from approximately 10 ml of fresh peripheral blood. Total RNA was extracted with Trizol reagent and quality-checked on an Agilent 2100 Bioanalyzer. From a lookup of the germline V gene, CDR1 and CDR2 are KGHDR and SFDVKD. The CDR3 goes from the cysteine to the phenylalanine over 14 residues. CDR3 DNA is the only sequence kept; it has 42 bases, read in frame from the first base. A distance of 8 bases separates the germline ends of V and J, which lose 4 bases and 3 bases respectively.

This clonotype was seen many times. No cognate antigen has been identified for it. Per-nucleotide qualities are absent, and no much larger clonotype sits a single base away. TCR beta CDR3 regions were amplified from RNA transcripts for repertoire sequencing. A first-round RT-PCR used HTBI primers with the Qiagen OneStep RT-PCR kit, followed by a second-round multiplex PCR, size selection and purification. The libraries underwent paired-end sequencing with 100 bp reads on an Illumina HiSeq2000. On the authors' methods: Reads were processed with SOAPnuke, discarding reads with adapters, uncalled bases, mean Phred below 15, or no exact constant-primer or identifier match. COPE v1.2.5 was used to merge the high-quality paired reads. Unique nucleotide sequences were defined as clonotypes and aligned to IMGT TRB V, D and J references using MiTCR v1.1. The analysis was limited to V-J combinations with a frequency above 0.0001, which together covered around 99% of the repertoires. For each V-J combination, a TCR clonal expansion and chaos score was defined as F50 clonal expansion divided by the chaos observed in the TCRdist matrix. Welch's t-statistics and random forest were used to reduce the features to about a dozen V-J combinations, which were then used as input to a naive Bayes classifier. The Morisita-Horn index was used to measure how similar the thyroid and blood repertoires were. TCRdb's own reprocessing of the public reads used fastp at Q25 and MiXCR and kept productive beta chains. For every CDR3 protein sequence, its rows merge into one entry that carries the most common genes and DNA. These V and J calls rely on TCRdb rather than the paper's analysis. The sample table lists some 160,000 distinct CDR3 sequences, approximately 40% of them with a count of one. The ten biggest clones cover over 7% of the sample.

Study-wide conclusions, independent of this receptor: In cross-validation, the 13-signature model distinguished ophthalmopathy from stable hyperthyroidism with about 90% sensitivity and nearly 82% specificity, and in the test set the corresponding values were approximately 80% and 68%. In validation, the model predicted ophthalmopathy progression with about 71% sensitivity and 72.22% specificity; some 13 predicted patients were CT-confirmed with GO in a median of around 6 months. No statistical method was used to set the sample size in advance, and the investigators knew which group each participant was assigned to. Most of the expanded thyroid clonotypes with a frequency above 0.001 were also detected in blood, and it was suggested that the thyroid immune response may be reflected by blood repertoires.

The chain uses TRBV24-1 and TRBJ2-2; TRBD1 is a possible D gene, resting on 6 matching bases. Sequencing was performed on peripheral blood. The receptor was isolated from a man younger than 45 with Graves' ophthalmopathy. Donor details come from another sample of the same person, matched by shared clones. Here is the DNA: TGTGCCACCAGTGAAGGACAGTACACCGGGGAGCTGTTTTTT. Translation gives CATSEGQYTGELFF.